The clone carrying this TCR beta chain was observed a single time. Its antigen is currently unknown. Method: immunoSEQ multiplex PCR; TCRdb's copy keeps in-frame clones and lacks some. This table holds tens of thousands of clones, 81% found once. This specimen belongs to a study of PD-1 blockade in classical Hodgkin lymphoma. Trimming cost V 4 bases and J 1 base; bases outside gene matches: 6. The germline CDR1 and CDR2 sequences are SGHRS and YFSETQ. The CDR3 consists of 16 residues. The sample's time point: cycle 4 day 1 (C4D1), after 5 to 7 weeks of nivolumab. No patient escaped relapse after autologous stem cell transplantation, and brentuximab vedotin exposure varied. Best overall response was complete response, partial response or progressive disease in these relapsed/refractory classical Hodgkin lymphoma patients. General observations from the study: Patients excluded were those beginning nivolumab under 1 year after ASCT. By cycle point C4D1, TCR diversity had risen significantly in CD4+ cells (but not CD8+ cells).

The origin of this receptor is a human donor with classical Hodgkin lymphoma. This material consisted of peripheral blood mononuclear cells (PBMCs), taken before the fourth cycle of nivolumab. The V gene is TRBV5-1, the J gene TRBJ2-2, with 8 bases fitting TRBD1. The CDR3 loop is CASSRDGQGNTGELFF. For the CDR3, the DNA is TGCGCCAGCAGCCGCGATGGACAGGGGAACACCGGGGAGCTGTTTTTT.